The subject of this entry is one T cell receptor (beta chain). As originally analysed: Amplification with reference gene primers provided the estimates of nucleated cell counts. TCRdb keeps only in-frame clones here, not all; method: immunoSEQ multiplex PCR. V and J calls and clone size follow that table, whereas D and trimming were derived from the DNA. The table records approximately 33,000 clones, roughly 90% of them present only once. The data are from a study of blood T cell repertoires in COVID-19. Study details: The United States, Italy and Spain supplied acute and convalescent COVID-19 samples. PBMCs, B-cell-depleted T cells, or T cells were the source of the cDNA or gDNA that made up the material.

This CDR3 comprises 14 residues. The germline CDR1 and CDR2 sequences are SGDLS and YYNGEE. Between the trimmed V and J ends, which lost 2 bases and 3 bases, there was a span of 11 bases. Seattle's enrolled individuals joined amid active infection and were then monitored longitudinally. This sequence was found in a man between 60 and 75 years old with COVID-19, enrolled during active disease. The rearrangement joins TRBV9 to TRBJ1-2; D might be TRBD1 (6 bases). Source material: peripheral blood. The CDR3 protein is CASSVVEGDYGYTF. CDR3 DNA sequence: TGTGCCAGCAGCGTTGTTGAGGGGGACTATGGCTACACCTTC.